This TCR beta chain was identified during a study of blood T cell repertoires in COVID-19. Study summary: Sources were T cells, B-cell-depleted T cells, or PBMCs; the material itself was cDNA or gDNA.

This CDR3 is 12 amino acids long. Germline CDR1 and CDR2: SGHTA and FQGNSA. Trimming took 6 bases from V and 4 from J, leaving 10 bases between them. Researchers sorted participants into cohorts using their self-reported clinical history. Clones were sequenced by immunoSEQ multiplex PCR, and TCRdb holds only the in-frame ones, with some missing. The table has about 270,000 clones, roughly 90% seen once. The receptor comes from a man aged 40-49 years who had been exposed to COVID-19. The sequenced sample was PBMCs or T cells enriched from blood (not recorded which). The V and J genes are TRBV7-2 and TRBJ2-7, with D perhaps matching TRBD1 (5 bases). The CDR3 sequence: CASSSQGYEQYF. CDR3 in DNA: TGTGCCAGCAGTTCTCAGGGATACGAGCAGTACTTC. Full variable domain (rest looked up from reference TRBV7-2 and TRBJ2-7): GAGVSQSPSNKVTEKGKDVELRCDPISGHTALYWYRQSLGQGLEFLIYFQGNSAPDKSGLPSDRFSAERTGGSVSTLTIQRTQQEDSAVYLCASSSQGYEQYFGPGTRLTVT.